The rows below give T cell receptor beta chains drawn from one sample of a study of CD8 T cells in ankylosing spondylitis. A single record per CDR3 protein comes from TCRdb applying MiXCR to the 5' RACE reads. The table has about 440,000 distinct CDR3 sequences, roughly 15% seen once. The sample comprised blood, either unsorted or a sorted T cell fraction (not recorded which). The receptors were gathered from a male donor with ankylosing spondylitis. CDR3s include the opening cysteine and the closing phenylalanine or tryptophan. Fields, in order: CDR3 length, V gene, CDR3 protein.

16	TRBV24-1	CATGEGDRGRGNEQFF
15	TRBV5-5	CASTSDSGGTDTQYF
14	TRBV7-2	CASSEDRDTGELFF
14	TRBV5-1	CASSSEGTGYEQYF
13	TRBV18	CASSPGQEHGYTF
12	TRBV2	CASNTGGSGYTF
15	TRBV4-3	CASSQGTGPNTEAFF
16	TRBV20-1	CSAKAPGTSFPGAQYF
16	TRBV5-6	CASSRYPGTGAHEQYF
16	TRBV20-1	CSARILLAGKHNEQFF
18	TRBV7-3	CASSEPGGQRGSYNEQFF
14	TRBV7-9	CASSKSTGENEQFF